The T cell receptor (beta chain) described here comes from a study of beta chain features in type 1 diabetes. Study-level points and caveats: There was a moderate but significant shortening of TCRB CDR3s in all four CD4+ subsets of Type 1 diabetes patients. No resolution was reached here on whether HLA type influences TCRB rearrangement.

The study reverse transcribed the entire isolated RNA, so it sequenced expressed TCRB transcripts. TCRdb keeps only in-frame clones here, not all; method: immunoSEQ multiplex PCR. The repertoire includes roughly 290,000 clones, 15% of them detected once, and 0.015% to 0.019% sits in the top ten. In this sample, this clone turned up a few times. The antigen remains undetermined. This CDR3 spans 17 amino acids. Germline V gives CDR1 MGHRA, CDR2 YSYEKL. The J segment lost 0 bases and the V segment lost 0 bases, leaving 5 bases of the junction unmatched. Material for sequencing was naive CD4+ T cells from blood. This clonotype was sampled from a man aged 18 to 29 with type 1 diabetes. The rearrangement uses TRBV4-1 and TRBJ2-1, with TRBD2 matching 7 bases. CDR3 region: CASSQETTGGSYNEQFF. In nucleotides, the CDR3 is TGCGCCAGCAGCCAAGAGACTACGGGAGGCTCCTACAATGAGCAGTTCTTC.